Sequencing of this T cell receptor (beta chain) was carried out in a study of blood T cell repertoires in COVID-19. Study details: COVID-19 samples collected from the United States, Italy and Spain covered acute and convalescent phases. PBMCs, B-cell-depleted T cells, or T cells were the source of the cDNA or gDNA that made up the material.

Original methodology: Nucleated cell number was recorded as an estimate derived from reference gene primer amplification. Generated by immunoSEQ multiplex PCR, the TCRdb table keeps only in-frame clones and is missing some. That table supplies the V and J calls and clone size; D and trimming were determined from the DNA. Among roughly 90,000 clones listed, approximately 89% were seen once. Germline values: CDR1 LNHNV, CDR2 YYDKDF (reference sequence). Germline trimming cut 3 bases from V and 4 bases from J; bases unmatched to any gene: 9. CDR3 length: 16 residues. The sample comprised peripheral blood. The source is a middle-aged man with acute or convalescent COVID-19. This chain connects TRBV15 to TRBJ1-1, with 9 bases that match TRBD1. The DNA of the CDR3 is TGTGCCACCAGCAGGGTTGTGACAGGGGGAAGCACTGAAGCTTTCTTT. It is translated as CATSRVVTGGSTEAFF.